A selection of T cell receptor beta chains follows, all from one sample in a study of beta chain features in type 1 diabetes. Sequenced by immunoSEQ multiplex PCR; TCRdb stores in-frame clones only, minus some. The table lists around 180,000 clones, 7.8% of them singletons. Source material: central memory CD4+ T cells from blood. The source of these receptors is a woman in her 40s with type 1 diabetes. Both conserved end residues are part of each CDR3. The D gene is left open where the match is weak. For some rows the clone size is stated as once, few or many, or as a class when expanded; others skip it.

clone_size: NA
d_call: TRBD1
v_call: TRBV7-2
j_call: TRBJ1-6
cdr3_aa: CASSRTGRNSPLHF
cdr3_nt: TGTGCCAGCAGCCGGACAGGGCGAAATTCACCCCTCCACTTT

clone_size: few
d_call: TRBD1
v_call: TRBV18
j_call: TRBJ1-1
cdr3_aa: CASSPPGQGEIEAFF
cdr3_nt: TGTGCCAGCTCACCACCGGGACAGGGGGAAATTGAAGCTTTCTTT

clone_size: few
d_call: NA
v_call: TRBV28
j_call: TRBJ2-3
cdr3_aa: CATATGSTDTQYF
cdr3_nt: TGTGCCACCGCTACCGGGAGCACAGATACGCAGTATTTT

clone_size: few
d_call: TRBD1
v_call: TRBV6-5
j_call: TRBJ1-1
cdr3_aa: CASSPVAGGTEAFF
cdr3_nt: TGTGCCAGCAGCCCCGTAGCAGGGGGAACTGAAGCTTTCTTT

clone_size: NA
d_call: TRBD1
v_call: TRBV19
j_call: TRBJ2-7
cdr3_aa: CASRETGWMAEQYF
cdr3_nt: TGTGCCAGTAGGGAGACAGGGTGGATGGCCGAGCAGTACTTC

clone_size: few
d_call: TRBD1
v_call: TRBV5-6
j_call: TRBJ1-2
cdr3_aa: CASSLTGGKGYTF
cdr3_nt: TGTGCCAGCAGCCTAACAGGGGGTAAGGGCTACACCTTC

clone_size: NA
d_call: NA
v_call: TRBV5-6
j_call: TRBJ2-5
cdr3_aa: CASTNDRRGTQYF
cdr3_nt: TGTGCCAGCACCAATGACCGGAGAGGGACCCAGTACTTC

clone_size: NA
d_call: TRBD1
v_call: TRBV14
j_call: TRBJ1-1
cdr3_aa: CASSQEDRGNTEAFF
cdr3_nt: TGTGCCAGCAGCCAAGAAGACAGGGGGAACACTGAAGCTTTCTTT

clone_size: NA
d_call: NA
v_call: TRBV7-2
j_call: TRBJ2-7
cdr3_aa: CASSYGGTESYEQYF
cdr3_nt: TGTGCCAGCAGCTATGGGGGGACAGAGTCCTACGAGCAGTACTTC

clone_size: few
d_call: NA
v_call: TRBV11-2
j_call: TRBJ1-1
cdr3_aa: CASSLGEITEAFF
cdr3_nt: TGTGCCAGCAGCTTAGGAGAGATCACTGAAGCTTTCTTT

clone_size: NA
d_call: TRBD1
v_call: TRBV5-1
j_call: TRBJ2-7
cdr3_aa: CASSFGDRANEQYF
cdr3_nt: TGCGCCAGCAGCTTTGGGGACAGGGCGAACGAGCAGTACTTC

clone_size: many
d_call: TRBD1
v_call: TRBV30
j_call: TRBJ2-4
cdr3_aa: CAWSKPGTGENIQYF
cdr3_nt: TGTGCCTGGAGTAAACCCGGGACAGGAGAAAACATTCAGTACTTC

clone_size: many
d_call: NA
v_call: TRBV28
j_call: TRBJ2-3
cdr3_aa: CASSTPRQYPSTDTQYF
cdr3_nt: TGTGCCAGCAGTACCCCACGACAGTACCCTAGCACAGATACGCAGTATTTT

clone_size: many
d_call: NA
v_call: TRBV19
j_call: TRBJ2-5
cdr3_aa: CASSTDSQETQYF
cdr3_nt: TGTGCCAGTAGTACCGACAGCCAAGAGACCCAGTACTTC

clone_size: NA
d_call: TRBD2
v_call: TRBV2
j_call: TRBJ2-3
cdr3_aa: CASQGLAPTDTQYF
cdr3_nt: TGTGCCAGCCAAGGACTAGCGCCCACAGATACGCAGTATTTT

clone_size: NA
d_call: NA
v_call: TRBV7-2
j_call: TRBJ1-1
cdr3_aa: CASRPQSRGGAFF
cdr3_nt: TGTGCCAGCAGGCCTCAATCCCGCGGGGGAGCTTTCTTT

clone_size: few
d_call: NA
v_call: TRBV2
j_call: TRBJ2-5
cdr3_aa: CASSGIGHYQETQYF
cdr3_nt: TGTGCCAGCAGTGGAATTGGGCATTACCAAGAGACCCAGTACTTC

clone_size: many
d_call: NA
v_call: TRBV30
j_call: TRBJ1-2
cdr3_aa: CAWSVLDGYTF
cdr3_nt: TGTGCCTGGAGTGTACTAGATGGCTACACCTTC

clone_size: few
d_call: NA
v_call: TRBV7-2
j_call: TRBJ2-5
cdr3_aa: CASSRWEEETQYF
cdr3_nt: TGTGCCAGCAGCCGGTGGGAGGAAGAGACCCAGTACTTC

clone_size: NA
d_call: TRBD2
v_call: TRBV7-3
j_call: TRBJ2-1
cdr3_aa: CASSLPPGLAGAGEQFF
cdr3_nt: TGTGCCAGCAGCTTACCCCCGGGACTAGCGGGAGCGGGTGAGCAGTTCTTC

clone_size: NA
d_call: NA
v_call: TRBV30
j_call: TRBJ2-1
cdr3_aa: CAWSLGLAFYNEQFF
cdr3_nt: TGTGCCTGGAGTTTGGGCCTAGCGTTCTACAATGAGCAGTTCTTC

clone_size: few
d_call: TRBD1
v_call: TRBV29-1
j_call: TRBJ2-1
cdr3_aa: CSVTTGRHNEQFF
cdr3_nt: TGCAGCGTTACGACAGGGCGGCACAATGAGCAGTTCTTC

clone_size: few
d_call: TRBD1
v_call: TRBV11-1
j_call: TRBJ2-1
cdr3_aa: CASSLDRARQGNEQFF
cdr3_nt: TGTGCCAGCAGCTTGGACAGGGCGCGCCAGGGGAATGAGCAGTTCTTC

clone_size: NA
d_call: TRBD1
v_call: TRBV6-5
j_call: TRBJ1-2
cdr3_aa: CASRLMGQSRGYTF
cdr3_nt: TGTGCCAGCAGGCTCATGGGACAGTCACGTGGCTACACCTTC

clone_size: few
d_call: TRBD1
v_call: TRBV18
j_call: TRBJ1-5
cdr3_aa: CASSPTGQAVGAQHF
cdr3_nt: TGTGCCAGCTCACCGACAGGACAGGCGGTCGGGGCCCAGCATTTT

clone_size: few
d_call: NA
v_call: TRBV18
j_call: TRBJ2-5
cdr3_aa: CASSPRIQETQYF
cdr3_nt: TGTGCCAGCTCACCTCGTATCCAAGAGACCCAGTACTTC

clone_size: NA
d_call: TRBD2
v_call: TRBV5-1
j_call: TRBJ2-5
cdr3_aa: CASSWELAGGPETQYF
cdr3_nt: TGCGCCAGCAGCTGGGAGCTAGCGGGAGGGCCGGAGACCCAGTACTTC

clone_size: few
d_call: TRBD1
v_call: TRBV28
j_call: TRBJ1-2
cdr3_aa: CASSPAGTGSYGYTF
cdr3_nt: TGTGCCAGCAGTCCCGCCGGGACAGGGTCCTATGGCTACACCTTC

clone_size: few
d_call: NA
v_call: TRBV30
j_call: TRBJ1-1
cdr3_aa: CAWSNAGNTEAFF
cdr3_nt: TGTGCCTGGAGTAACGCGGGCAACACTGAAGCTTTCTTT

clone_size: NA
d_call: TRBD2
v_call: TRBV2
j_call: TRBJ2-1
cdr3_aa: CASSEAGTSYDEQFF
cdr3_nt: TGTGCCAGCAGTGAAGCGGGGACTAGCTACGATGAGCAGTTCTTC

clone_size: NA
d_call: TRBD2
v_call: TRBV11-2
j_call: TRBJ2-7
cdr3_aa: CASSVTSGSNYEQYF
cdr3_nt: TGTGCCAGCTCCGTGACTAGCGGGAGCAACTACGAGCAGTACTTC

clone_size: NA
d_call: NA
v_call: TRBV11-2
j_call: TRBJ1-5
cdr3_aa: CASSFGLDQPQHF
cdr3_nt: TGTGCCAGCAGCTTCGGGTTGGATCAGCCCCAGCATTTT

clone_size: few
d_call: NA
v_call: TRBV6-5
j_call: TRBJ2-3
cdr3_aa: CASSLQRPPDTQYF
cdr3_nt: TGTGCCAGCAGTCTCCAGAGGCCTCCAGATACGCAGTATTTT

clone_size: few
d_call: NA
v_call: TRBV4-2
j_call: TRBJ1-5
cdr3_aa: CASSQERGDAQPQHF
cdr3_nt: TGTGCCAGCAGCCAAGAACGGGGGGACGCTCAGCCCCAGCATTTT

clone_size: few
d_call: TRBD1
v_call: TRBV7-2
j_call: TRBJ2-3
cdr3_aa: CASSQGQGQTDTQYF
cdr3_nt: TGTGCCAGCAGCCAGGGACAGGGCCAGACAGATACGCAGTATTTT

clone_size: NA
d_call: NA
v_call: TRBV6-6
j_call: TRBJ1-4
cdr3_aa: CASSKHRSTNEKLFF
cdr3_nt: TGTGCCAGCAGTAAACACAGGTCTACTAATGAAAAACTGTTTTTT

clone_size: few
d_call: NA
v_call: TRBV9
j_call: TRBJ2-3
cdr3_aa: CASSVGSGSSTDTQYF
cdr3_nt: TGTGCCAGCAGCGTAGGATCGGGTTCTAGCACAGATACGCAGTATTTT

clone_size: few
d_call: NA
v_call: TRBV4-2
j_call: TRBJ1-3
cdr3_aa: CASSQDSGDGNTIYF
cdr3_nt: TGTGCCAGCAGCCAAGATTCGGGGGATGGAAACACCATATATTTT

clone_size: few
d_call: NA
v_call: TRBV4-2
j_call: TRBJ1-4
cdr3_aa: CASSQEVITGHEKLFF
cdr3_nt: TGTGCCAGCAGCCAAGAAGTCATAACAGGGCATGAAAAACTGTTTTTT

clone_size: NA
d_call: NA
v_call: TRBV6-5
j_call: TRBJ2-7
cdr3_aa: CASSYRSGDEQYF
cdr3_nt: TGTGCCAGCAGTTACAGGTCCGGGGACGAGCAGTACTTC

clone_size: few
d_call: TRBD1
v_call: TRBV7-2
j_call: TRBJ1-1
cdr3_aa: CASSLTRTGDSKAFF
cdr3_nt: TGTGCCAGCAGCTTAACCCGGACAGGGGATAGTAAAGCTTTCTTT

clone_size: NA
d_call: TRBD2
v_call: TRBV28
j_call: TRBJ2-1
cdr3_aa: CASNGASGNSYNEQFF
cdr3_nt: TGTGCCAGCAATGGGGCTAGCGGGAACTCCTACAATGAGCAGTTCTTC

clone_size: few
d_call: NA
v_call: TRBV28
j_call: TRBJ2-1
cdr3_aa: CASSLGSSYNEQFF
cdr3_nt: TGTGCCAGCAGTCTAGGATCGAGTTACAATGAGCAGTTCTTC

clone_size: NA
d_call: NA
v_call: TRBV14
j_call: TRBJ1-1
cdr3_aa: CASSRDGAGGTEAFF
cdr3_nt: TGTGCCAGCAGCCGGGATGGGGCAGGTGGAACTGAAGCTTTCTTT

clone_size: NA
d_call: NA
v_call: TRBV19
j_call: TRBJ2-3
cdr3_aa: CASSVEDPRGGDTQYF
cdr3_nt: TGTGCCAGTAGTGTGGAGGACCCAAGAGGTGGAGATACGCAGTATTTT

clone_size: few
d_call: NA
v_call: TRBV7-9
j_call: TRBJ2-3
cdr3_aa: CASSHGLSTDTQYF
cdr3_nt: TGTGCCAGCAGCCACGGACTGAGCACAGATACGCAGTATTTT

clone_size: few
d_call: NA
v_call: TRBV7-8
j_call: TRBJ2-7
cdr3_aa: CASTLSERYEQYF
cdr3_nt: TGTGCCAGCACCCTCTCGGAGCGGTACGAGCAGTACTTC